This T cell receptor beta chain was retrieved from a study of T cells after yellow fever vaccination. TCRdb reprocessed the 5' RACE reads with MiXCR, giving one entry per CDR3 protein. The sample has over 250,000 distinct CDR3 sequences, about 5.2% seen once; the top ten hold roughly 3.3%. V dropped 7 bases and J dropped 4 bases, with 16 bases sitting between them. The germline CDR1 and CDR2 sequences are MNHNS and SASEGT. The CDR3 runs to 14 residues. The source material was CD4+ T cells sorted from PBMCs, sampled on the day of the yellow fever booster vaccination. The TCR sequence derives from a man aged 18 to 30 who received the YFV17D yellow fever vaccine. J is TRBJ1-2 and V is TRBV6-1, with D possibly being TRBD1 (5 bases). In nucleotides, the CDR3 is TGTGCCAGCACTAGTCGGGAGGGGACCTATGGCTACACCTTC. It translates to CASTSREGTYGYTF.